This section outlines one T cell receptor beta chain sequence together with its context. Its antigen is currently not known. The record has no base qualities; no much larger clone is one base away. These data are taken from a study of cytomegalovirus exposure and HLA in healthy donors (dated by TCRdb to about 2017). Regarding the complete study: An earlier analysis of 587 of the donors reported about 280 Gb of sequence data and around 100 million unique TCR beta sequences obtained from about 170 million T cells. An early release covering roughly 640 HLA-typed donors comprised approximately 300 gigabases of sequencing data and roughly 86 million unique TCR sequences. The genetic ancestry cluster associated with self-reported Caucasian donors included 81% of the 350 to 500 genotyped donors. The study was designed to test whether signatures of past pathogen exposure could be identified by cataloging public T cell receptors. The study profiled the T cell repertoires of fewer than 850 subjects by immunosequencing and related them to cytomegalovirus serostatus. Along with the roughly 670-subject first cohort, a separate validation cohort of over a hundred different subjects was used. To predict cytomegalovirus infection status, the study brought together high-throughput TCR immunosequencing, statistical association of individual TCRs with disease status, and machine learning. In a later analysis, previously published TCR beta repertoires from more than 500 donors were re-analyzed and high-resolution HLA genotyping was added so that TCR occurrence patterns could be studied. In the later analysis, no new phenotypic data were used to find candidate immune exposures; instead, reliance was placed on TCR beta sequences and their occurrence across donors. An earlier analysis of several hundred of the donors applied high-throughput TCR beta sequencing to assess whether each TCR beta V gene segment acted as functional or pseudogenic. Alongside the repertoire data, information on donor age, sex, ethnicity and CMV serostatus was compiled. Genome-wide SNP genotypes for about 65% of the roughly 670 donors were used in a later genetic analysis, which treated that subset as a discovery cohort. Every discovery cohort repertoire had been produced on one sequencing platform. Class I and class II HLA loci were covered by the typing at four-digit resolution. Typing coverage differed by locus: A, B, C, DRB1 and DQB1 were typed in roughly 620-630 donors, DQA1 in about 560, DPA1 in some 600, and DPB1 in just under 490. Several DR-DQ haplotypes were treated as single units for association and clustering because of strong linkage in the cohort. Among roughly 370 genotyped donors of the cohort, an average of about 240,000 unique TCR beta nucleotide sequences were sequenced per donor, around 20% of them non-productive. Findings and caveats that apply to the study as a whole: A total of about 150 TCR beta chains were listed by the study as associated with cytomegalovirus. In a later analysis, HLA-associated TCR beta chains were found to be more clonally expanded and to have lower generation probabilities than equally common non-associated chains. The 87-base-pair reads could not distinguish some IMGT-functional V segments, including TRBV6-2 and TRBV6-3, so those segments were excluded. According to a later analysis, parvovirus B19, influenza, CMV and Epstein-Barr virus appeared linked to several top co-occurrence clusters. The presence/absence analyses assumed that sequencing depth was roughly uniform across donors, and that assumption may not be true. Because some donors lacked HLA typing at each locus, the association tests relied only on the typed subset. Cytomegalovirus status was reported to be diagnosed by the classifier with high specificity and sensitivity in both the original and validation cohorts. In vitro tests confirmed that a few of the cytomegalovirus-associated TCR beta chains recognize cytomegalovirus antigens. A further reported finding was that TCR beta sequences accurately predicted the HLA-A and HLA-B alleles for most subjects in the first cohort. V-gene and J-gene trimming of TCR beta chains was associated with a missense DCLRE1C variant in a later genetic analysis, and the association was replicated in an independent cohort. In this cohort, only TCR beta chains were sequenced, and detectable features were limited by the absence of alpha or paired-chain data. In a later analysis, more than 15,000 TCR beta sequences were associated with specific HLA alleles at a false discovery rate of 0.05. According to a later analysis, TCR association rates differed among HLA loci, with DRB1 alleles showing the most associated TCRs and HLA-C alleles showing the fewest. The sequencing pipeline was judged likely to have produced a cluster of highly shared sequence variants as a technical artifact. Immune exposure information for the cohort was limited to CMV serostatus. It was suggested by the authors that the approach could potentially be generalized to other disease states and immunological phenotypes. Linkage disequilibrium might explain the correlated functional status among segregating V segments, but an unknown experimental factor could not be ruled out. Across donors, most TCR sequences were observed very rarely, whereas some public TCRs were present in many individuals. Assigning TCR associations to individual alleles was difficult when HLA alleles, especially DR and DQ, strongly co-occurred. In a later genetic analysis, fewer N-insertions in productive TCRs were reported among donors in an Asian-associated ancestry cluster than the roughly 710-donor mean. According to a later analysis, most CMV-associated TCR beta chains appeared to be HLA-restricted, and the HLA associations seemed to be driven largely by CMV exposure. An earlier analysis of approximately 570 of the donors showed that most TCR beta V segments appeared in productive rearrangements either about 90% or about 30% of the time, which broadly matched IMGT annotations. About 17 rarely observed V segments, including chromosome 9 orphons, were excluded from the earlier analysis of several hundred of the donors because counts were too low.

The method was the immunoSEQ multiplex PCR assay. For the multiplex PCR, a mixture combining 60 forward primers for TCR Vbeta segments and 13 reverse primers for TCR Jbeta segments was used. Amplification of the CDR3 region of rearranged TCR beta genes was performed with a multiplex PCR assay on genomic DNA. The Illumina HiSeq System was used to sequence the amplified TCR beta libraries as 87-base-pair reads. As for the authors' bioinformatics: Across the 500 to 850 repertoires, a later analysis counted some 80 million unique TCR beta chains, some 11 million of which were shared by at least two donors. Raw reads were error-corrected and collapsed into unique sequences by a nearest-neighbor algorithm in which closely related sequences were merged to remove PCR and sequencing errors. CDR3 sequences were aligned to IMGT reference sequences to assign V, D and J gene segments. Each retained sequence needed at least a six-nucleotide match to both a V gene segment and a J gene segment. Rearrangements were called productive when the CDR3 lacked stop codons and stayed in frame with V and J; all others were non-productive. CDR3 was defined according to IMGT convention as the region running from the second conserved V-encoded cysteine to the conserved J-encoded phenylalanine. The earlier analysis of about 560 of the donors excluded any sequence lacking an unambiguous match to a single V gene segment. An earlier analysis of fewer than 750 of the donors classified V segments as functional when productive rearrangements were above 56.7% and as segregating when the standard deviation between donors was above 5%. A statistical classification framework was built for diagnosing cytomegalovirus status from the catalog of TCR beta chain sequences. A later analysis assigned V and J genes by comparing TCR nucleotide sequences with IMGT/GENE-DB human TR gene sequences. A later analysis assigned CDR3 sequences and most-parsimonious VDJ recombination scenarios with the TCRdist pipeline. In a later analysis, each TCR beta chain was defined by its CDR3 amino acid sequence together with its V-gene family, and reads without a unique V-gene family were excluded. As a way to deal with suspected cross-contamination and a sequencing artifact, a later analysis dropped 450 to 600 nucleotide sequences that were highly shared and had low generation probability. A later analysis calculated a clonal expansion index for each public chain from normalized within-repertoire ranks of inferred template counts. Generation probabilities in a later analysis came from a VDJ recombination model fitted to out-of-frame rearrangements, and those results were checked against IGoR. In a later analysis, TCR-TCR, TCR-HLA and TCR-CMV co-occurrence was scored with hypergeometric tests, and a repertoire-size bias correction was applied to TCR pairs. In a later analysis, false discovery rates were estimated by permuting HLA or CMV assignments 20 times. In a later analysis, co-occurring TCRs were grouped using DBSCAN, with TCRdist sequence similarity added in when clustering inside HLA-allele-positive subsets. Repertoires with fewer than 30,000 or more than 120,000 public chains, plus five repertoires with anomalous nucleotide sharing, were excluded from co-occurrence clustering. Sourced from immuneACCESS, this table was stored by TCRdb with only in-frame sequences that have V and J called. A share of the clones is absent; for the studies checked, an unresolved V gene accounts for under half, and the remainder has no known explanation. V and J calls and clone size are given by that table; D and trimming were obtained from the DNA. The sample yields roughly 120,000 clones; 65% to 75% were counted once. The leading ten clones occupy 6.6% of the sample.

The CDR3 goes from the cysteine to the phenylalanine over 19 residues. Only the CDR3 portion is preserved as DNA: 57 bases, with reading frame beginning at the first base. The CDR1 and CDR2 encoded by the germline V gene (reference sequence) are PRHDT and FYEKMQ. The cohort consisted of 666 healthy bone marrow donors. All cohort members were sampled while nominally healthy, although unrecorded immune exposures were likely present. The donor was CMV seropositive and was included in the group of 300 or so seropositive cohort members. Every donor gave a peripheral blood sample, and the peripheral blood mononuclear cells from that sample were used for TCR beta sequencing. Genomic DNA extraction from the blood cell samples was performed with the Qiagen DNeasy Blood Extraction Kit.

Rearrangement joined TRBV13 to TRBJ2-5, with TRBD2 identical over 9 junction bases. The better agreement between TRBJ2-7 and the DNA end casts doubt on the J call. This clonotype originated in a man aged 35-49 years in good health and CMV-seropositive. Source material: PBMCs. The CDR3 in this case is CASSLAPPGGGGASYEQYF. The nucleotide sequence is given as TGTGCCAGCAGCTTAGCCCCCCCAGGAGGCGGGGGGGCGTCCTACGAGCAGTACTTC.